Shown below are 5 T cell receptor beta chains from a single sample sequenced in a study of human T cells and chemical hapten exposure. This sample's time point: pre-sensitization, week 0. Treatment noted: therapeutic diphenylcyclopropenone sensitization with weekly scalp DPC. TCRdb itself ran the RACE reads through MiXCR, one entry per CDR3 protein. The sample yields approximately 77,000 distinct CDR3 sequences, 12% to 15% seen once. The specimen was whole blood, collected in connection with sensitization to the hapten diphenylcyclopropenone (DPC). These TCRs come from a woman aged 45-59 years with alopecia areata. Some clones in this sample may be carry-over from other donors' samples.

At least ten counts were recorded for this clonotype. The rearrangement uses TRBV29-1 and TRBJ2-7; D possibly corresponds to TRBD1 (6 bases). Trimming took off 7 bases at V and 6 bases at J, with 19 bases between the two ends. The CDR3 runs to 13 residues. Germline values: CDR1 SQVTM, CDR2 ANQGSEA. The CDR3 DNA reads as TGCAGCGCTAAATCAGGGGAGCACTCCGAGCAGTACTTC. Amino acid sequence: CSAKSGEHSEQYF.

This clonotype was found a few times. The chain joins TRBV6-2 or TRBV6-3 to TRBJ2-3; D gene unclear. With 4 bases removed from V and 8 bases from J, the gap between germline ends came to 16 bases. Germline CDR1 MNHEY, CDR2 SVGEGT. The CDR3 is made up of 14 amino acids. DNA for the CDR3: TGTGCCAGCAGTTCGTTCGTGCTCCTCCCTACGCAGTATTTT. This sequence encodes CASSSFVLLPTQYF.

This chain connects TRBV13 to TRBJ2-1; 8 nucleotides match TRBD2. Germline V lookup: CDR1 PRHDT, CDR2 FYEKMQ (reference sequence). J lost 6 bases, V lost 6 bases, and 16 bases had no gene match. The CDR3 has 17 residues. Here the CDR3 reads CASRRGVGAGDFNEQFF. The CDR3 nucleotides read TGTGCCAGCAGAAGAGGGGTTGGAGCGGGAGACTTCAATGAGCAGTTCTTC.

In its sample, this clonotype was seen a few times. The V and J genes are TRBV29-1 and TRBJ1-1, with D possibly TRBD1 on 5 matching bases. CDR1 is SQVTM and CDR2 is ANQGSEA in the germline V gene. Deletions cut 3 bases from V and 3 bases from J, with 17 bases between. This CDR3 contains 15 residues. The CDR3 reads CSVDNSGRGHTEAFF. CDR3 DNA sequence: TGCAGCGTTGATAATTCGGGACGGGGCCACACTGAAGCTTTCTTT.

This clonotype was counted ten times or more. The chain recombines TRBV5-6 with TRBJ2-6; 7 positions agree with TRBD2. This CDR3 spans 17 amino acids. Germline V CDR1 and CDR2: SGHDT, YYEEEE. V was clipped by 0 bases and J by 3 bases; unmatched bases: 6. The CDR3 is CASSLERDLYGANVLTF. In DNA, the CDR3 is TGTGCCAGCAGCTTGGAGCGGGACCTCTATGGGGCCAACGTCCTGACTTTC.